This T cell receptor beta chain was captured in a study of blood T cell repertoires in COVID-19. Study summary: Some COVID-19 samples were acute and others convalescent; all came from the United States, Italy and Spain.

Sequencing used immunoSEQ multiplex PCR; TCRdb keeps in-frame clones, though not all of them. The table shows 100,000 to 120,000 clones, with approximately 67% occurring only once. Trimming removed 5 bases from V and 5 bases from J; junction bases left unmatched: 11. Germline V gives CDR1 MGHDK, CDR2 SYGVNS. The CDR3 totals 16 residues. Sequenced sample: peripheral blood. This TCR was recovered from a woman aged 60 to 75 with acute or convalescent COVID-19. The chain is built from TRBV25-1 and TRBJ2-7; 11 bases agree with TRBD1. This CDR3 is CASSRRGQGASNEQYF. In DNA form, the CDR3 reads TGTGCCAGCAGTAGACGAGGACAGGGGGCGTCCAACGAGCAGTACTTC.